This TCR beta chain appears in the sequencing data of a study of blood T cell repertoires in COVID-19. At the level of the study: The United States, Italy and Spain supplied acute and convalescent COVID-19 samples. Sources were T cells, B-cell-depleted T cells, or PBMCs; the material itself was cDNA or gDNA.

Looked up from germline, CDR1 is SGHDT and CDR2 is YYEEEE. J gave up 6 bases and V 0 bases, and 4 bases lay outside the gene matches. The CDR3 is made up of 15 amino acids. This clone was picked up one time. In the original analysis: Nucleated cell number was recorded as an estimate derived from reference gene primer amplification. Using immunoSEQ multiplex PCR, the repertoire was profiled, and TCRdb retains in-frame clones only, with some absent. Clone size and the V and J calls come from that table; the DNA yielded D and trimming. The repertoire holds 150,000 to 200,000 clones, with roughly 82% as singletons.

The V gene is TRBV5-6, the J gene TRBJ2-2; 8 nucleotides match TRBD2. The TCR was taken from a woman aged 25 to 39 with acute or convalescent COVID-19. Sequences were obtained from peripheral blood. CDR3 in amino acids: CASSLVGGAPGELFF. DNA of the CDR3: TGTGCCAGCAGCTTGGTCGGGGGGGCCCCCGGGGAGCTGTTTTTT.